This T cell receptor (beta chain) was sequenced for a study of blood T cell repertoires in COVID-19. Study at large: Acute and convalescent COVID-19 specimens originated in the United States, Italy and Spain. Nucleic acid was either cDNA or gDNA, and it came from T cells, B-cell-depleted T cells, or PBMCs.

In the original workflow: Amplifying reference gene primers gave estimates of nucleated cell counts. Some clones are missing from TCRdb's copy, which holds only in-frame ones; the method was immunoSEQ multiplex PCR. V and J calls and clone size come straight from that table; D and trimming were deduced from the DNA. The profile shows about 140,000 clones, over 75% of them singletons. The sample was peripheral blood. The sequence was collected from a man between 65 and 79 years old with acute or convalescent COVID-19.

CDR3 amino acids: CASSTSREEKLFF. The CDR3 bases are TGTGCCAGCAGCACGTCCCGAGAGGAAAAACTGTTTTTT. V is TRBV6-6 and J is TRBJ1-4; D remains ambiguous. Germline CDR1 is MNHNY and CDR2 is SVGAGI (reference sequence). This CDR3 contains 13 residues. The V end lost 6 bases, the J end lost 8 bases, and 13 bases lay between the germline ends.